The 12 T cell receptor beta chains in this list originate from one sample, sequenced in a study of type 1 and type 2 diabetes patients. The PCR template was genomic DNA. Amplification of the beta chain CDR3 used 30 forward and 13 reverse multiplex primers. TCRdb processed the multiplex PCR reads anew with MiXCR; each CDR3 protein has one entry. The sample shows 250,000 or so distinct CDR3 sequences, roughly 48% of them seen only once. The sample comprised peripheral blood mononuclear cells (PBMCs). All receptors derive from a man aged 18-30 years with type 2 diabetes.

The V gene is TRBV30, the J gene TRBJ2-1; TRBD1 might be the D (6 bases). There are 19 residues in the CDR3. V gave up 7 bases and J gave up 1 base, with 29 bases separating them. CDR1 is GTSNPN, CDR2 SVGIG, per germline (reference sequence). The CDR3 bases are TGTGCCTCAACCGACCCCACAGGGAATGGGGTAGATTCCTACAATGAGCAGTTCTTC. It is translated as CASTDPTGNGVDSYNEQFF.

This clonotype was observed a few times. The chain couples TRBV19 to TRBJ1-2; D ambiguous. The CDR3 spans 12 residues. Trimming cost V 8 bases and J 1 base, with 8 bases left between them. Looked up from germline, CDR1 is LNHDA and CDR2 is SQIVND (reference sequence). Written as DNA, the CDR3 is TGTGCCAGTTCAGATGTTAACTATGGCTACACCTTC. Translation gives CASSDVNYGYTF.

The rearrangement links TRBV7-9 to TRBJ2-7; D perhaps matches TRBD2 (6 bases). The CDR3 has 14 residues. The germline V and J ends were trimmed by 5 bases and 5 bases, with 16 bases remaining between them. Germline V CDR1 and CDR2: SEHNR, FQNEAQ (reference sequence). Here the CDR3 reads CASSVHEGGHEQYF. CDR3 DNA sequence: TGTGCCAGCAGCGTACACGAGGGAGGTCACGAGCAGTACTTC.

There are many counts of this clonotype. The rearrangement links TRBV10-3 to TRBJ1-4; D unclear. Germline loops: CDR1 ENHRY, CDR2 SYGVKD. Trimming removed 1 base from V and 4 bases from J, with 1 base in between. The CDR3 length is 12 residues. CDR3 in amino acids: CAISEFNEKLFF. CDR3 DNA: TGTGCCATCAGTGAGTTTAATGAAAAACTGTTTTTT.

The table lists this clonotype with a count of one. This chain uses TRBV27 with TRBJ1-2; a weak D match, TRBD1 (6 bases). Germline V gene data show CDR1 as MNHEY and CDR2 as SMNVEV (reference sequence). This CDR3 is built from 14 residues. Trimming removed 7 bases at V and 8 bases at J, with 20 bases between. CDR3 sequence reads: CASKPWTQGRGYTF. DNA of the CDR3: TGTGCCAGCAAGCCTTGGACACAGGGTCGAGGCTACACCTTC.

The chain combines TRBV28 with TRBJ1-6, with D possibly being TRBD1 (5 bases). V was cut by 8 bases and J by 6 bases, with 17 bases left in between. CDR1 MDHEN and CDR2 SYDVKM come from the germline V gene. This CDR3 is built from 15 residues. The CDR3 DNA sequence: TGTGCCAGCGGTCCGCAGGGTAGGGGTAATTCACCCCTCCACTTT. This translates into CASGPQGRGNSPLHF.

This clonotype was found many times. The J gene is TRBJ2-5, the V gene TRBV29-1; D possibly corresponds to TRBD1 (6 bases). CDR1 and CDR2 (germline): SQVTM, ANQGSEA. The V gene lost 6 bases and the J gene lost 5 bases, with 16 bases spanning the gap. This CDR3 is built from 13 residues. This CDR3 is CSVNGRGGETQYF. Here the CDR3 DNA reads TGCAGCGTCAATGGCAGGGGCGGGGAGACCCAGTACTTC.

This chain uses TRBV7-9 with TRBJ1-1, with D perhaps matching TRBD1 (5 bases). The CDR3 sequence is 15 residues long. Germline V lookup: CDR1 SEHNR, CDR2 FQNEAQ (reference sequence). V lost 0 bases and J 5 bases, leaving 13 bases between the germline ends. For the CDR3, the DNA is TGTGCCAGCAGCTTAGCCCCAGGGTTGGTGACTGAAGCTTTCTTT. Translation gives CASSLAPGLVTEAFF.

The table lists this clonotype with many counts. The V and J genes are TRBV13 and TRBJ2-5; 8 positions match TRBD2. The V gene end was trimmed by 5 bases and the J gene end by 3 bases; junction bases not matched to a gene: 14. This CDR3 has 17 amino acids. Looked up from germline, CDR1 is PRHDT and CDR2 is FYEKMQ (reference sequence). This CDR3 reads CASSGTPGGAGEETQYF. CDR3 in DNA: TGTGCCAGCAGCGGCACCCCAGGTGGAGCGGGGGAAGAGACCCAGTACTTC.

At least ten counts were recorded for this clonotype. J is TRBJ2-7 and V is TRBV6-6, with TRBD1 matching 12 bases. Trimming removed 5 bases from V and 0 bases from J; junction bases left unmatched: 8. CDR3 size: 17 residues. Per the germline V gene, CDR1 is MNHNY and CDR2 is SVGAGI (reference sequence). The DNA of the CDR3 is TGTGCCAGCAGTCGGGGACAGGGGGCGCGGACCTCCTACGAGCAGTACTTC. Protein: CASSRGQGARTSYEQYF.

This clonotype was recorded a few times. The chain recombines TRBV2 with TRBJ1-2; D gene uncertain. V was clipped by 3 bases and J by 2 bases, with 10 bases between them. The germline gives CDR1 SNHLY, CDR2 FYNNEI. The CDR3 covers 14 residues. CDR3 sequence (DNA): TGTGCCAGCAGTGAGGATTACTCAAACTATGGCTACACCTTC. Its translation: CASSEDYSNYGYTF.

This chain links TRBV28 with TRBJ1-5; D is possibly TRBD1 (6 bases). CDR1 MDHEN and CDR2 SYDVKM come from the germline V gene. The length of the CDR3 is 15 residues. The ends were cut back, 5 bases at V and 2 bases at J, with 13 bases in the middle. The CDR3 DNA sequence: TGTGCCAGCAGTACCGGGACATACGGCAATCAGCCCCAGCATTTT. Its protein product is CASSTGTYGNQPQHF.